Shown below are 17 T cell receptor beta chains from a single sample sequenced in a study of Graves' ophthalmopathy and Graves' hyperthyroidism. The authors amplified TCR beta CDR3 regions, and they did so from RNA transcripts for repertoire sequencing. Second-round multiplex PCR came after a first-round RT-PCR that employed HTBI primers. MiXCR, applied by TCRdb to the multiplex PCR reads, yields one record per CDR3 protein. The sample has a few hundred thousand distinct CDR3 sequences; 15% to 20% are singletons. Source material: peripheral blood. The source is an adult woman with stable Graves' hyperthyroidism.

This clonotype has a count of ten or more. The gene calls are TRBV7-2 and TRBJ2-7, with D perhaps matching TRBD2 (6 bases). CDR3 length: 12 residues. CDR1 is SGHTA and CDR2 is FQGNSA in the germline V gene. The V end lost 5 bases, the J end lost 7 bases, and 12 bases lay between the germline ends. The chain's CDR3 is CASSPRAGEQYF. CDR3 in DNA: TGTGCCAGCAGCCCCCGCGCGGGGGAGCAGTACTTC.

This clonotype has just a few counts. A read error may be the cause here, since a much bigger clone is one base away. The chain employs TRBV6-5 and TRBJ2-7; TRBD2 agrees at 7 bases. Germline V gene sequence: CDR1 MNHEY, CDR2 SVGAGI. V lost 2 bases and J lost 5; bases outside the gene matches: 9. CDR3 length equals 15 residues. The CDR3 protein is CASSYNSRAGDEQYF. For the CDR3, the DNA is TGTGCCAGCAGTTACAACTCCCGGGCGGGGGACGAGCAGTACTTC.

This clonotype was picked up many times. CDR3 sequence: CATSDGIIAKNIQYF. In DNA, the CDR3 is TGTGCCACCAGTGATGGGATTATAGCCAAAAACATTCAGTACTTC. The chain recombines TRBV24-1 with TRBJ2-4; D gene ambiguous. V was shortened by 3 bases and J by 0 bases, with 8 bases between the two germline ends. Germline loops: CDR1 KGHDR, CDR2 SFDVKD. The CDR3 contains 15 residues.

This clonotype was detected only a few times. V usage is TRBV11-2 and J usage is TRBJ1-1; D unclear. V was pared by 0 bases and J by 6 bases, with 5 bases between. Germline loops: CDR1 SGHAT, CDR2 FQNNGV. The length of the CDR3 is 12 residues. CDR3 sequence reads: CASSLDRPEAFF. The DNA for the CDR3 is TGTGCCAGCAGCTTAGATCGTCCTGAAGCTTTCTTT.

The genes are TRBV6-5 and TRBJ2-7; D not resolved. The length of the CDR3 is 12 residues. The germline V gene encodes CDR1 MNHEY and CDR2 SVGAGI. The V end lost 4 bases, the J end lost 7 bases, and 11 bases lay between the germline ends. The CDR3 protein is CASSFLSWEQYF. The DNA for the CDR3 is TGTGCCAGCAGTTTCTTATCATGGGAGCAGTACTTC.

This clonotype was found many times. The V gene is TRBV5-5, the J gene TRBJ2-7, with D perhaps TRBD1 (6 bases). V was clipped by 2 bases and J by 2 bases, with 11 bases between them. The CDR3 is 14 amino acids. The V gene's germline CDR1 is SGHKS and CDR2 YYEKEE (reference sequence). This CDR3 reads CASSFSQGPYEQYF. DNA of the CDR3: TGTGCCAGCAGCTTCTCACAGGGACCCTACGAGCAGTACTTC.

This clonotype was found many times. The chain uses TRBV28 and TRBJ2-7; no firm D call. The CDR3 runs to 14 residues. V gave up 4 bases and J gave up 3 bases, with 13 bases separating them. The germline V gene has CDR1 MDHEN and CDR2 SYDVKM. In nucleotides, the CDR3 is TGTGCCAGCAGTTCGCCGCGACTCGGCTACGAGCAGTACTTC. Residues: CASSSPRLGYEQYF.

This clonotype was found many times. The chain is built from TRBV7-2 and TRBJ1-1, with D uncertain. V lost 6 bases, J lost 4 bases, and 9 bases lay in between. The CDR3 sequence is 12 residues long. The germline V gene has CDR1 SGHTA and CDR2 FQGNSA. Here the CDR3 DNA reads TGTGCCAGCAGGGAGGGTCCCACTGAAGCTTTCTTT. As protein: CASREGPTEAFF.

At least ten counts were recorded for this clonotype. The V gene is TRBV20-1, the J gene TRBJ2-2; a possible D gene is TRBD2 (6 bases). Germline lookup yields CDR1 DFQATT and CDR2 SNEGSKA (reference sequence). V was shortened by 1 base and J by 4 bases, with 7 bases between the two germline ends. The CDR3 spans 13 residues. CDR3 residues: CSARVGGTGELFF. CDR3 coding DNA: TGCAGTGCTAGAGTCGGGGGCACCGGGGAGCTGTTTTTT.

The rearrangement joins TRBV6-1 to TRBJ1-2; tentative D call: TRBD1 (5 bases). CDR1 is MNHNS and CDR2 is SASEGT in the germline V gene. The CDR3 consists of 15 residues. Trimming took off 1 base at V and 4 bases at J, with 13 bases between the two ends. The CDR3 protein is CASSEETEALYGYTF. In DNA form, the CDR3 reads TGTGCCAGCAGTGAAGAGACAGAAGCTCTCTATGGCTACACCTTC.

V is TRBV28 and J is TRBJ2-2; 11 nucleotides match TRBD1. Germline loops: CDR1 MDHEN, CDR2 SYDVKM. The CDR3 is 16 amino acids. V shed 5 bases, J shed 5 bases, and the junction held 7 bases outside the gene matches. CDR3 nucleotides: TGTGCCAGCAGTCGACAGGGGACAGGGGGAACCGGGGAGCTGTTTTTT. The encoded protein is CASSRQGTGGTGELFF. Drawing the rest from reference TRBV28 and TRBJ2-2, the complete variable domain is DVKVTQSSRYLVKRTGEKVFLECVQDMDHENMFWYRQDPGLGLRLIYFSYDVKMKEKGDIPEGYSVSREKKERFSLILESASTNQTSMYLCASSRQGTGGTGELFFGEGSRLTVL.

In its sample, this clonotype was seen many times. The CDR3 is CASSQQGALTEAFF. CDR3 bases: TGTGCCAGCAGCCAACAGGGGGCTCTCACTGAAGCTTTCTTT. This chain uses TRBV7-2 with TRBJ1-1, with 9 positions matching TRBD1. CDR1 and CDR2 from the germline V gene are SGHTA and FQGNSA. The CDR3 length is 14 residues. V dropped 5 bases and J dropped 4; count of bases not matched to a gene: 5.

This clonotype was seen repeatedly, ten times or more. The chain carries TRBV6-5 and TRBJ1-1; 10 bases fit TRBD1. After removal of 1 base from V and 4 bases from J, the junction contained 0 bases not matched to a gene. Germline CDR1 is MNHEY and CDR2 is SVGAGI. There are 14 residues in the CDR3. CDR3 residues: CASSYWTGGTEAFF. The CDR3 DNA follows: TGTGCCAGCAGTTACTGGACAGGGGGCACTGAAGCTTTCTTT.

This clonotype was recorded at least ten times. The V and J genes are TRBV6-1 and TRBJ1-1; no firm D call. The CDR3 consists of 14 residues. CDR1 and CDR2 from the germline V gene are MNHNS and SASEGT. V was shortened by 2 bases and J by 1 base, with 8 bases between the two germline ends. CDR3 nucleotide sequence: TGTGCCAGCAGTGAAATGGTGGAGAACACTGAAGCTTTCTTT. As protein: CASSEMVENTEAFF.

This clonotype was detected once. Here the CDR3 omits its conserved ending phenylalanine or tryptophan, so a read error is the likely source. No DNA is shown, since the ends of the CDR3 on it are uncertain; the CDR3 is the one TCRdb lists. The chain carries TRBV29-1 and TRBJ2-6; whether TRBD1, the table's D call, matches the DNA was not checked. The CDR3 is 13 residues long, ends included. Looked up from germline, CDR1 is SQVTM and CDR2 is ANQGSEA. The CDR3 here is CSVEGVGANVLTV.

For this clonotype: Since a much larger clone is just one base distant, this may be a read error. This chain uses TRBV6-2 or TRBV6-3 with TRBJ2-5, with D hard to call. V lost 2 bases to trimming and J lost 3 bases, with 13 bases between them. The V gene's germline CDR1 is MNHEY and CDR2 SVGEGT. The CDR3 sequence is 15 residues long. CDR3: CASSYPHVGKETQYF. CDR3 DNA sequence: TGTGCCAGCAGTTACCCCCACGTAGGAAAAGAGACCCAGTACTTC.

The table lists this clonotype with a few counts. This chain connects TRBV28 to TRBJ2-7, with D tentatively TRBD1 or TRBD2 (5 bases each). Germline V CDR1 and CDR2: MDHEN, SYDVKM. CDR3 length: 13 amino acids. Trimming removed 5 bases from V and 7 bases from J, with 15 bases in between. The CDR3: CASSVAGTGEQYF. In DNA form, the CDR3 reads TGTGCCAGCAGTGTTGCAGGGACGGGGGAGCAGTACTTC.